This T cell receptor beta chain derives from a study of blood T cell repertoires in COVID-19. Overall study: Some COVID-19 samples were acute and others convalescent; all came from the United States, Italy and Spain. T cells, B-cell-depleted T cells, or PBMCs provided the cDNA or gDNA that served as material.

Participant-reported clinical history was the basis for cohort assignment. Germline-derived CDR1 and CDR2 are SGHDT and YYEEEE. This CDR3 has 16 residues. V gave up 3 bases and J gave up 0 bases; unmatched junction bases: 3. In the authors' workflow: Amplifying reference gene primers gave estimates of nucleated cell counts. Here immunoSEQ multiplex PCR was the method, and the copy in TCRdb shows in-frame clones only, minus some. From that table come the V and J calls and clone size; the DNA was used to work out D and trimming. The sample holds almost 400,000 clones; roughly 91% are singletons and the top ten take about 1.7%.

The chain has TRBV5-6 and TRBJ1-5; 10 bases fit TRBD1. Sequencing was performed on PBMCs or T cells enriched from blood (not recorded which). The sequence was collected from a woman aged 25 to 39 who had recovered from COVID-19. CDR3 sequence (DNA): TGTGCCAGCAGCTCGGGGACAGGGGATAGCAATCAGCCCCAGCATTTT. Residues: CASSSGTGDSNQPQHF.